This T cell receptor beta chain was sequenced during a study of blood T cell repertoires in COVID-19. Study-wide background: Donors in the United States, Italy and Spain gave samples during acute or convalescent COVID-19. PBMCs, B-cell-depleted T cells, or T cells were the source of the cDNA or gDNA that made up the material.

V lost 1 base, J lost 2 bases, and 9 bases lay in between. This CDR3 has 14 residues. The germline CDR1 and CDR2 sequences are SGHNT and YYREEE (reference sequence). Authors' analysis steps: Estimated nucleated cell counts came from reference gene primer amplification. Only in-frame clones appear in the TCRdb table, and some are missing; sequencing was by immunoSEQ multiplex PCR. That table gives V, J and clone size, and the DNA gave D and trimming. Altogether about 240,000 clones are present, around 83% being singletons, with the ten largest covering 3.4%. The chain links TRBV5-4 to TRBJ2-5; unclear D gene. The sample was peripheral blood. The TCR was taken from a woman aged 18-35 years with acute or convalescent COVID-19. CDR3 sequence (DNA): TGTGCCAGCAGCTTGCAAGCCCCGCAAGAGACCCAGTACTTC. This translates into CASSLQAPQETQYF.